A single sample gave rise to the 5 T cell receptor beta chains below, sequenced in a study of T cell repertoires in aging, cancer and after chemotherapy. TRB rearrangements spanning V, D and J were amplified using mixed TRB-A/B primers. TCRdb re-called the multiplex PCR reads with MiXCR, one entry per CDR3 protein. The sample consists of about 8,700 distinct CDR3 sequences, over 50% of them appearing once. Peripheral blood genomic DNA, not sorted cells or RNA, was the template. The sample consisted of blood. These receptors were collected from a human donor in good health.

This clonotype was counted a few times. This sequence joins TRBV29-1 and TRBJ1-5; D not certain. CDR1 is SQVTM, CDR2 ANQGSEA, per germline. V lost 5 bases and J lost 4, with 9 bases in between. The CDR3 consists of 12 residues. CDR3 sequence (DNA): TGCAGCGTTAACAACGAAAATCAGCCCCAGCATTTT. It is translated as CSVNNENQPQHF.

This clonotype was detected a few times. The chain has TRBV12-3 or TRBV12-4 and TRBJ1-2, with D possibly being TRBD1 (5 bases). Deletions cut 7 bases from V and 4 bases from J, with 16 bases between. The CDR3 loop spans 14 amino acids. The CDR3 bases are TGTGCCAGCACCGGGGAGGGGATGGGCTATGGCTACACCTTC. Its protein product is CASTGEGMGYGYTF.

The chain is built from TRBV7-2 and TRBJ2-3; D is possibly TRBD2 (7 bases). There are 18 residues in the CDR3. Germline CDR1 reads SGHTA; CDR2 reads FQGNSA. V shed 1 base and J shed 1 base, with 18 bases lying between them. The DNA for the CDR3 is TGTGCCAGCAGCTTAGGGGCGGGGGCAGGGTCGGGCACAGATACGCAGTATTTT. It is translated as CASSLGAGAGSGTDTQYF. The full variable domain, with the rest looked up from reference TRBV7-2 and TRBJ2-3, is GAGVSQSPSNKVTEKGKDVELRCDPISGHTALYWYRQSLGQGLEFLIYFQGNSAPDKSGLPSDRFSAERTGGSVSTLTIQRTQQEDSAVYLCASSLGAGAGSGTDTQYFGPGTRLTVL.

The chain couples TRBV24-1 to TRBJ2-5; 8 nucleotides match TRBD2. The CDR3 runs 18 residues. Germline V lookup: CDR1 KGHDR, CDR2 SFDVKD. Trimming took 3 bases from V and 2 from J; bases not matched to a gene: 13. CDR3 protein: CATSDRTFTSGSQETQYF. The CDR3 nucleotides are TGTGCCACCAGTGATCGAACTTTCACTAGCGGAAGTCAAGAGACCCAGTACTTC.

This chain connects TRBV5-1 to TRBJ1-1; TRBD1 agrees at 10 bases. The CDR3 covers 16 residues. J was trimmed by 4 bases and V by 4 bases; bases with no gene match: 10. Germline assignment: CDR1 SGHRS and CDR2 YFSETQ. In nucleotides, the CDR3 is TGCGCCAGCAGCGCAGGTGCGACAGGGGGCATCACTGAAGCTTTCTTT. Its protein is CASSAGATGGITEAFF.